This TCR beta chain originates from a study of cytomegalovirus exposure and HLA in healthy donors. PCR used 60 Vbeta primers and 13 Jbeta primers. Generated by immunoSEQ multiplex PCR, the TCRdb table keeps only in-frame clones and is missing some. Of approximately 140,000 clones listed, around 72% were seen once; the top ten hold about 1.2%. Germline V CDR1 and CDR2: MDHEN, SYDVKM. V shed 8 bases and J 4 bases; nucleotides not matched to a gene: 3. The CDR3 loop spans 13 amino acids. The genes are TRBV28 and TRBJ2-2; TRBD1 matches 8 bases. The source is a middle-aged woman in good health and CMV-seronegative. The specimen was PBMCs. The CDR3 bases are TGTGCCAGCCGGACAGGGAGCACCGGGGAGCTGTTTTTT. Its protein product is CASRTGSTGELFF. Looking up the rest from reference TRBV28 and TRBJ2-2 gives the full variable domain: DVKVTQSSRYLVKRTGEKVFLECVQDMDHENMFWYRQDPGLGLRLIYFSYDVKMKEKGDIPEGYSVSREKKERFSLILESASTNQTSMYLCASRTGSTGELFFGEGSRLTVL.